Sequencing of this T cell receptor beta chain was carried out in a study of CD8 T cells in ankylosing spondylitis. Notes on the study in general: Seemingly distinctive of ankylosing spondylitis blood was a TCR beta motif formed by eight highly homologous variants.

TCRdb called the 5' RACE reads again in MiXCR, with one record for every CDR3 protein. The repertoire holds around 890,000 distinct CDR3 sequences, with about 12% as singletons. Per germline, CDR1 SGHDT and CDR2 YYEEEE. CDR3 length: 15 residues. V lost 1 base and J lost 0, with 9 bases in between. Of note for this clonotype: The antigen remains undetermined.

Sequenced sample: blood, either unsorted or a sorted T cell fraction (not recorded which). This sequence was found in a male donor with ankylosing spondylitis. The chain employs TRBV5-6 and TRBJ2-3; D call uncertain. CDR3 coding DNA: TGTGCCAGCAGCTTGTTCCAGATTAGCACAGATACGCAGTATTTT. It translates to CASSLFQISTDTQYF. The full variable domain, rest sourced from reference TRBV5-6 and TRBJ2-3, is DAGVTQSPTHLIKTRGQQVTLRCSPKSGHDTVSWYQQALGQGPQFIFQYYEEEERQRGNFPDRFSGHQFPNYSSELNVNALLLGDSALYLCASSLFQISTDTQYFGPGTRLTVL.